Below, 8 T cell receptor beta chains from the same sample are listed, as sequenced in a study of vaccination effects on CD4 cells after COVID-19 (dated by TCRdb to between 2022 and 2023). Library generation was performed with the immunoSEQ multiplex PCR assay. Not all clones reach the TCRdb copy of this immuneACCESS table, which keeps in-frame sequences only. Checked studies attribute under half of the gap to unresolved V genes and leave the rest unexplained. Counted in this sample were tens of thousands of clones; over 75% of them appeared once. In total, the top ten clones hold under 2.5% of the sample. No cognate antigen is known for these TCRs. After around ten days of culture, CD4+ T cells were isolated with the EasySep CD4+ T cell isolation kit. Each participant received two doses of an mRNA SARS-CoV-2 vaccine, either BNT162b2 or mRNA-1273. Specimen: CD4+ T cells from PBMCs cultured without peptide, collected after COVID-19 vaccination. All receptors come from a human donor who received a COVID-19 vaccine.

The rearrangement links TRBV6-2 or TRBV6-3 to TRBJ2-5; 11 bases map to TRBD2. This CDR3 has 19 residues. The V and J ends lost 2 bases and 1 base, in that order; junction bases with no gene match: 12. The germline gives CDR1 MNHEY, CDR2 SVGEGT. The CDR3 bases are TGTGCCAGCAGTTACGATGTTAGCCTAGCGGGGGGTATCCAAGAGACCCAGTACTTC. Its protein product is CASSYDVSLAGGIQETQYF.

This rearrangement joins TRBV5-6 to TRBJ1-6, with D possibly being TRBD1 (5 bases). This CDR3 region has 14 residues. Germline CDR1 is SGHDT and CDR2 is YYEEEE. V dropped 4 bases and J dropped 9 bases, with 14 bases sitting between them. The CDR3 protein is CASSPSGFSSPLHF. In nucleotides, the CDR3 is TGTGCCAGCAGCCCGTCAGGGTTCTCTTCACCCCTCCACTTT.

The genes are TRBV9 and TRBJ2-5, with D possibly TRBD1 on 5 matching bases. From germline, CDR1 is SGDLS and CDR2 YYNGEE. The germline V and J ends were trimmed by 0 bases and 2 bases, with 11 bases remaining between them. This CDR3 has 15 residues. The CDR3 protein is CASSVVSGPQETQYF. The DNA for the CDR3 is TGTGCCAGCAGCGTAGTGTCAGGGCCTCAAGAGACCCAGTACTTC.

The chain is built from TRBV18 and TRBJ2-3; tentative D call: TRBD1 (6 bases). Trimming pared 6 bases from V and 3 bases from J, leaving 16 bases between. This CDR3 is built from 15 residues. Germline loops: CDR1 KGHSH, CDR2 LQKENI. CDR3 DNA sequence: TGTGCCAGCTCCTCCATGCCCCAGGGGACAGATACGCAGTATTTT. As protein: CASSSMPQGTDTQYF.

The chain recombines TRBV7-2 with TRBJ1-3, with D possibly being TRBD1 (5 bases). The V end was cut by 3 bases, the J end by 4 bases, with 10 bases between. This CDR3 contains 14 residues. Germline CDR1 SGHTA, CDR2 FQGNSA. The CDR3, as DNA: TGTGCCAGCAGCTTCCGGGACGGAGGAAACACCATATATTTT. This gives the protein CASSFRDGGNTIYF. The variable domain in full, completed from reference TRBV7-2 and TRBJ1-3, reads GAGVSQSPSNKVTEKGKDVELRCDPISGHTALYWYRQSLGQGLEFLIYFQGNSAPDKSGLPSDRFSAERTGGSVSTLTIQRTQQEDSAVYLCASSFRDGGNTIYFGEGSWLTVV.

The gene calls are TRBV7-2 and TRBJ2-1; 11 nucleotides align to TRBD1. The CDR3 sequence is 15 residues long. Germline loops: CDR1 SGHTA, CDR2 FQGNSA. J gave up 7 bases and V 1 base, and 3 bases lay outside the gene matches. CDR3 nucleotide sequence: TGTGCCAGCAGCTTAGTTGGGACAGGGGGTAATGAGCAGTTCTTC. The encoded protein is CASSLVGTGGNEQFF.

The gene calls are TRBV24-1 and TRBJ2-1; TRBD2 might be the D (5 bases). The CDR3 extends over 17 amino acids. The germline V and J ends were trimmed by 1 base and 5 bases, with 17 bases remaining between them. The germline CDR1 and CDR2 sequences are KGHDR and SFDVKD. CDR3 amino acids: CATSDFIPGMVHNEQFF. CDR3 sequence (DNA): TGTGCCACCAGTGATTTTATCCCGGGGATGGTACACAATGAGCAGTTCTTC.

The chain is built from TRBV7-6 and TRBJ2-3; 10 nucleotides match TRBD2. Germline CDR1 SGHVS, CDR2 FNYEAQ. Trimming at V came to 5 bases and at J to 0 bases, leaving 8 bases not matched to a gene. CDR3 length: 17 amino acids. The DNA of the CDR3 is TGTGCCAGCAGCCCCTTAGCGGGGGGTCCTAGCACAGATACGCAGTATTTT. Translated: CASSPLAGGPSTDTQYF.